A single sample is the source of the 32 T cell receptor beta chains below, sequenced in a study of T cell responses to AZD1222 COVID-19 vaccine. The method was immunoSEQ multiplex PCR; TCRdb's version includes in-frame clones alone and lacks a portion of them. The repertoire holds roughly 110,000 clones, with roughly 90% as singletons. The input for sequencing was peripheral blood, taken on day 0 of AZD1222 vaccination. All receptors come from an adult in good health.

The chain is built from TRBV7-2 and TRBJ2-2; unclear D gene. CDR3 size: 13 residues. The V end lost 5 bases, the J end lost 1 base, and 5 bases lay between the germline ends. The germline V gene has CDR1 SGHTA and CDR2 FQGNSA. The chain's CDR3 is CASSERNTGELFF. The CDR3 coding sequence is TGTGCCAGCAGCGAACGGAACACCGGGGAGCTGTTTTTT.

The rearrangement uses TRBV5-1 and TRBJ1-5, with D hard to call. CDR1 and CDR2 from the germline V gene are SGHRS and YFSETQ. V lost 0 bases to trimming and J lost 0 bases, with 10 bases between them. CDR3 length: 16 amino acids. As DNA, the CDR3 is TGCGCCAGCAGCTTGGCCCCGGGTTATAGCAATCAGCCCCAGCATTTT. It codes for CASSLAPGYSNQPQHF.

The chain is built from TRBV19 and TRBJ1-5; 9 bases agree with TRBD1. J gave up 0 bases and V 10 bases, and 4 bases lay outside the gene matches. The CDR3 covers 14 residues. Germline V gene lookup returns CDR1 LNHDA and CDR2 SQIVND (reference sequence). CDR3 DNA sequence: TGTGCCACCTCACAGGGGGCTAGCAATCAGCCCCAGCATTTT. Protein sequence: CATSQGASNQPQHF.

V gene TRBV6-2 or TRBV6-3 combines with J gene TRBJ1-6; the D is unclear. The CDR3 totals 15 residues. Germline V lookup: CDR1 MNHEY, CDR2 SVGEGT. The V gene lost 2 bases and the J gene lost 7 bases, with 12 bases spanning the gap. CDR3 DNA sequence: TGTGCCAGCAGTTACGTTACGGGTTACAATTCACCCCTCCACTTT. It translates to CASSYVTGYNSPLHF.

The chain couples TRBV24-1 to TRBJ2-5; D may be TRBD2 (5 bases). Germline CDR1 KGHDR, CDR2 SFDVKD. The CDR3 runs to 12 residues. The V end lost 3 bases, the J end lost 4 bases, and 5 bases lay between the germline ends. CDR3 DNA sequence: TGTGCCACCAGTGATGAGGGAGAGACCCAGTACTTC. It translates to CATSDEGETQYF.

V usage is TRBV10-1 and J usage is TRBJ2-3, with 7 bases that match TRBD2. The V gene's germline CDR1 is WNHNN and CDR2 SYGVQD (reference sequence). The CDR3 covers 15 residues. V dropped 6 bases and J dropped 6; count of bases not matched to a gene: 12. The CDR3, as DNA: TGCGCCAGCAGCCCGGGGACTAACCTAAGGGATACGCAGTATTTT. This gives the protein CASSPGTNLRDTQYF.

The genes are TRBV4-1 and TRBJ2-7, with D maybe TRBD1 (5 bases). Between the trimmed V and J ends, which lost 8 bases and 7 bases, there was a span of 21 bases. This CDR3 is built from 14 residues. Germline CDR1 and CDR2: MGHRA and YSYEKL. The CDR3 region is CASSISQGTEEQYF. CDR3 sequence (DNA): TGCGCCAGCTCTATCTCTCAGGGAACGGAGGAGCAGTACTTC.

The gene calls are TRBV12-3 or TRBV12-4 and TRBJ1-3; D gene ambiguous. The V gene lost 8 bases and the J gene lost 4 bases, with 9 bases spanning the gap. This CDR3 comprises 12 residues. The CDR3 DNA reads TGTGCCAGCGAGAGGGAGGGAAACACCATATATTTT. As protein: CASEREGNTIYF.

This chain joins TRBV24-1 and TRBJ2-3; D unresolved. CDR3 length equals 13 residues. V was trimmed by 6 bases and J by 0 bases, leaving 6 bases between them. CDR1 is KGHDR, CDR2 SFDVKD, per germline. This chain's CDR3 is CATSPTSTDTQYF. The CDR3 coding sequence is TGTGCCACCAGTCCTACAAGCACAGATACGCAGTATTTT.

The chain couples TRBV12-3 or TRBV12-4 to TRBJ1-1; D gene ambiguous. CDR3 length equals 12 residues. The V and J ends lost 8 bases and 4 bases respectively, with 11 bases between them. CDR3 DNA sequence: TGTGCCAGCCGGCGGAGCGGCACTGAAGCTTTCTTT. Its translation: CASRRSGTEAFF.

The J gene is TRBJ1-2, the V gene TRBV6-1, with D uncertain. CDR3 length: 13 amino acids. Trimming took 3 bases from V and 4 from J, leaving 9 bases between them. Per germline, CDR1 MNHNS and CDR2 SASEGT. The CDR3 coding sequence is TGTGCCAGCAGTGACATCTGGAGCTATGGCTACACCTTC. Translation: CASSDIWSYGYTF.

V is TRBV5-4 and J is TRBJ2-7; D gene unclear. The germline V and J ends were trimmed by 0 bases and 4 bases, with 11 bases remaining between them. The CDR3 length is 14 residues. Germline CDR1 reads SGHNT; CDR2 reads YYREEE (reference sequence). This chain's CDR3 is CASSLVGPIYEQYF. For the CDR3, the DNA is TGTGCCAGCAGCTTGGTTGGACCTATATACGAGCAGTACTTC.

This chain connects TRBV27 to TRBJ2-7, with 10 bases matching TRBD1. The germline gives CDR1 MNHEY, CDR2 SMNVEV (reference sequence). The CDR3 extends over 14 amino acids. J was trimmed by 1 base and V by 7 bases; bases with no gene match: 4. The CDR3: CASIKDRGSYEQYF. Here the CDR3 DNA reads TGTGCCAGCATCAAGGACAGGGGGTCCTACGAGCAGTACTTC.

The chain recombines TRBV12-3 or TRBV12-4 with TRBJ1-1; no clear D. V lost 7 bases, J lost 1 base, and 10 bases lay in between. The CDR3 is 13 residues long. CDR3 sequence reads: CASIWGGNTEAFF. DNA for the CDR3: TGTGCCAGCATCTGGGGAGGGAACACTGAAGCTTTCTTT.

This clone has a single count. The V call is TRBV14, the J call TRBJ2-5; the D gene is possibly TRBD2 (5 bases). Germline CDR1 reads SGHDN; CDR2 reads FVKESK. The V end was cut by 4 bases, the J end by 5 bases, with 5 bases between. The CDR3 spans 11 residues. CDR3 sequence: CASSRGETQYF. In DNA form, the CDR3 reads TGTGCCAGCAGCCGAGGGGAGACCCAGTACTTC.

The chain combines TRBV28 with TRBJ1-2, with 7 bases lining up with TRBD1. Germline lookup yields CDR1 MDHEN and CDR2 SYDVKM. J was trimmed by 3 bases and V by 2 bases; bases with no gene match: 6. The CDR3 runs 15 residues. The CDR3 coding sequence is TGTGCCAGCAGTTTAGGACAGGAATTATACTATGGCTACACCTTC. This encodes CASSLGQELYYGYTF.

The rearrangement joins TRBV7-2 to TRBJ1-5; D call uncertain. This CDR3 region has 16 residues. Germline V gene data show CDR1 as SGHTA and CDR2 as FQGNSA. Trimming removed 1 base at V and 3 bases at J, with 13 bases between. The CDR3 region is CASSLVGGVSNQPQHF. DNA of the CDR3: TGTGCCAGCAGCTTAGTAGGAGGTGTGTCCAATCAGCCCCAGCATTTT.

V is TRBV4-1 and J is TRBJ2-7; D might be TRBD1 or TRBD2, each matching 5 bases. The CDR3 loop spans 15 amino acids. Trimming cost V 1 base and J 3 bases, with 13 bases left between them. In germline, CDR1 is MGHRA, CDR2 YSYEKL. The CDR3 bases are TGCGCCAGCAGCCAAGGTCCCGGGACCCTCTACGAGCAGTACTTC. Translation gives CASSQGPGTLYEQYF.

This chain joins TRBV5-4 and TRBJ2-1, with D tentatively TRBD2 (6 bases). The V gene's germline CDR1 is SGHNT and CDR2 YYREEE (reference sequence). The CDR3 contains 15 residues. V was trimmed by 9 bases and J by 0 bases, leaving 16 bases between them. The CDR3 DNA follows: TGTGCCACTAGCGTGAAGCTGGACTCCTACAATGAGCAGTTCTTC. Protein product: CATSVKLDSYNEQFF.

For the CDR3, the DNA is TGTGCCAGCAGTTTTGTCCCAAACACTGAAGCTTTCTTT. Translation gives CASSFVPNTEAFF. The chain carries TRBV12-3 or TRBV12-4 and TRBJ1-1; D is unclear. This CDR3 spans 13 amino acids. Trimming stripped 3 bases from V and 2 bases from J, with 7 bases between.

J is TRBJ1-2 and V is TRBV28, with D hard to call. CDR1 and CDR2 (germline): MDHEN, SYDVKM. Trimming removed 11 bases from V and 8 bases from J, with 15 bases in between. There are 11 residues in the CDR3. The CDR3 is CAGRDPHGYTF. The CDR3 bases are TGTGCCGGTCGCGACCCTCACGGCTACACCTTC.

This clone has just one count. The J gene is TRBJ1-2, the V gene TRBV7-9, with no clear D. CDR3 length: 12 residues. CDR1 and CDR2 from the germline V gene are SEHNR and FQNEAQ (reference sequence). V was trimmed by 1 base and J by 8 bases, leaving 8 bases between them. CDR3: CASSLGGWGYTF. Here the CDR3 DNA reads TGTGCCAGCAGCTTAGGCGGTTGGGGCTACACCTTC.

V is TRBV3-1 (or the pseudogene TRBV3-2) and J is TRBJ2-4; 9 bases align to TRBD1. Germline values: CDR1 LGHDT, CDR2 YNNKEL (reference sequence). With V trimmed by 4 bases and J by 0 bases, 7 bases remained unmatched. The CDR3 is 17 residues long. The CDR3 protein is CASSRLAGQGAKNIQYF. The CDR3 DNA reads as TGTGCCAGCAGCCGGCTGGCGGGACAGGGAGCCAAAAACATTCAGTACTTC.

This chain uses TRBV28 with TRBJ2-3; TRBD1 is a possible D gene (5 bases). CDR3 size: 12 residues. Trimming removed 4 bases at V and 5 bases at J, with 7 bases between. Germline values: CDR1 MDHEN, CDR2 SYDVKM. CDR3 in amino acids: CASSSGIDTQYF. CDR3 sequence (DNA): TGTGCCAGCAGTTCAGGGATAGATACGCAGTATTTT.

V and J are TRBV5-4 and TRBJ1-3, with a possible D match to TRBD1 (6 bases). Germline assignment: CDR1 SGHNT and CDR2 YYREEE (reference sequence). This CDR3 is built from 16 residues. V shed 4 bases and J shed 0 bases, with 14 bases lying between them. CDR3 nucleotides: TGTGCCAGCAGCCCGGGCGACAGGTTCTCTGGAAACACCATATATTTT. It yields the protein CASSPGDRFSGNTIYF.

The chain links TRBV6-5 to TRBJ1-2, with 9 nucleotides matching TRBD1. Germline loops: CDR1 MNHEY, CDR2 SVGAGI. Losses at the gene ends were 0 bases for V and 4 bases for J; bases not matched to a gene: 3. This CDR3 is built from 15 residues. CDR3 protein: CASSYSTGQGYGYTF. CDR3 bases: TGTGCCAGCAGTTACTCGACGGGACAGGGCTATGGCTACACCTTC.

The gene calls are TRBV24-1 and TRBJ1-1; D is uncertain. V was trimmed by 2 bases and J by 6 bases, leaving 9 bases between them. The CDR3 loop spans 13 amino acids. From germline, CDR1 is KGHDR and CDR2 SFDVKD. CDR3 sequence reads: CATSDSRKPEAFF. CDR3 coding DNA: TGTGCCACCAGTGATTCAAGGAAGCCTGAAGCTTTCTTT.

The V and J genes are TRBV19 and TRBJ1-1, with D unresolved. The V gene lost 4 bases and the J gene lost 1 base, with 16 bases spanning the gap. CDR3 length equals 16 residues. Germline V gene data show CDR1 as LNHDA and CDR2 as SQIVND (reference sequence). In nucleotides, the CDR3 is TGTGCCAGTAGTACCAAAAGTATGGGAGAGAACACTGAAGCTTTCTTT. It codes for CASSTKSMGENTEAFF. Full variable domain (missing parts from reference TRBV19 and TRBJ1-1): DGGITQSPKYLFRKEGQNVTLSCEQNLNHDAMYWYRQDPGQGLRLIYYSQIVNDFQKGDIAEGYSVSREKKESFPLTVTSAQKNPTAFYLCASSTKSMGENTEAFFGQGTRLTVV.

The V gene is TRBV29-1, the J gene TRBJ2-3; 8 bases are a match to TRBD1. With V trimmed by 3 bases and J by 2 bases, 4 bases remained unmatched. The CDR3 extends over 14 amino acids. Germline assignment: CDR1 SQVTM and CDR2 ANQGSEA. CDR3 in amino acids: CSVDETGVTDTQYF. The CDR3 bases are TGCAGCGTTGACGAGACAGGGGTCACAGATACGCAGTATTTT.

The V call is TRBV11-3, the J call TRBJ1-1, with D hard to call. The V and J ends lost 3 bases and 1 base respectively, with 6 bases between them. The CDR3 covers 13 residues. The germline CDR1 and CDR2 sequences are SGHNT and YENEEA. CDR3 sequence reads: CASSFEQNTEAFF. Here the CDR3 DNA reads TGTGCCAGCAGCTTTGAACAGAACACTGAAGCTTTCTTT.

The J gene is TRBJ1-1, the V gene TRBV19, with TRBD1 as a possible D gene (5 bases). Trimming took 3 bases from V and 5 from J, leaving 10 bases between them. Germline V lookup: CDR1 LNHDA, CDR2 SQIVND (reference sequence). The CDR3 sequence is 13 residues long. The DNA of the CDR3 is TGTGCCAGTAGTATTATGGAGGGGACTGAAGCTTTCTTT. Its translation is CASSIMEGTEAFF.

The chain carries TRBV7-2 and TRBJ2-7; TRBD2 might be the D (5 bases). The V gene's germline CDR1 is SGHTA and CDR2 FQGNSA. The CDR3 runs 14 residues. Trimming cost V 4 bases and J 2 bases, with 12 bases left between them. CDR3: CASSSREGAYEQYF. The CDR3 DNA is TGTGCCAGCAGCTCCCGAGAGGGCGCCTACGAGCAGTACTTC.